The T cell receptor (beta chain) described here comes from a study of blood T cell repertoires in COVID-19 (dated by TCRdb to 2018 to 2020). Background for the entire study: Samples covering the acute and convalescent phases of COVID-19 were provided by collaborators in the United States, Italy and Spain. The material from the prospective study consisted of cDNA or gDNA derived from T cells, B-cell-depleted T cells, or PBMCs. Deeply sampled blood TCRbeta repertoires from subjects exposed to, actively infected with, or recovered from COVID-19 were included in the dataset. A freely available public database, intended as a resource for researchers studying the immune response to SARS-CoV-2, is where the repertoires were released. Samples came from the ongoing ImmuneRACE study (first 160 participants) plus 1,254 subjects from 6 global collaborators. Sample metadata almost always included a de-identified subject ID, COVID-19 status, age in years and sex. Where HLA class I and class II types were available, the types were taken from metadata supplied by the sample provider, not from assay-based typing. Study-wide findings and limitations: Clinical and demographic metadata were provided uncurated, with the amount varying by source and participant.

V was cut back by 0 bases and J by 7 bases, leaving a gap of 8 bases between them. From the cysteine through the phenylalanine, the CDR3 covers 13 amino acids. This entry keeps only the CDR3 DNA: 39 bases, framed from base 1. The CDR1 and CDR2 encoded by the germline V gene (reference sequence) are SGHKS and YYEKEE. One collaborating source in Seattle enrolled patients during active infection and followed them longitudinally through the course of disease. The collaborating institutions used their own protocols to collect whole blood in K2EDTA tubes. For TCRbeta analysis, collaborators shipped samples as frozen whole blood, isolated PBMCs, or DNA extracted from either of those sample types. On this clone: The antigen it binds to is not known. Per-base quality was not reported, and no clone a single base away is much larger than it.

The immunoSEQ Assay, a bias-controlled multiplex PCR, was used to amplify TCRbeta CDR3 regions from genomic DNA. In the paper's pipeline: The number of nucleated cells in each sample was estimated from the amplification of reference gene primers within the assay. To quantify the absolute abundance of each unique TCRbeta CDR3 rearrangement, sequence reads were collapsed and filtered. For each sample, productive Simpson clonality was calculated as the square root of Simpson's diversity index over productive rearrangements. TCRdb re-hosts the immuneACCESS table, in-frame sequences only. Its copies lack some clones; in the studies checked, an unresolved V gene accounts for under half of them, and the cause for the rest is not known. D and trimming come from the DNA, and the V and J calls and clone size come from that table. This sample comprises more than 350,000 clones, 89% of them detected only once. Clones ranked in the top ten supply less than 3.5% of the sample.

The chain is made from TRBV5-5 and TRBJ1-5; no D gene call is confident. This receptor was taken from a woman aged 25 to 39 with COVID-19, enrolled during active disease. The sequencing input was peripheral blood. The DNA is TGTGCCAGCAGCTTGGATTCGGGGCAGCCCCAGCATTTT. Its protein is CASSLDSGQPQHF.